These T cell receptor beta chains were read from a single sample in a study of vaccination effects on CD4 cells after COVID-19. No antigen has been identified for these receptors. The data were produced by immunoSEQ multiplex PCR, yet TCRdb's version contains in-frame clones alone and is incomplete. This table holds about 28,000 clones, more than 60% found once. This material consisted of CD4+ T cells from PBMCs cultured with SARS-CoV-2 spike peptides, taken before COVID-19 vaccination. These TCRs come from a human donor who received a COVID-19 vaccine. Each CDR3 is given with its conserved first and last residue. D genes are given only for firm matches. Size values are once, few and many counts, or a class for expanded clones, and some rows have none.

j_gene,d_gene,len,abundance,v_gene,CDR3nt,CDR3aa
TRBJ2-1,NA,13,once,TRBV2,TGTGCCAGCAGTGTCTATAGGGACAATGAGCAGTTCTTC,CASSVYRDNEQFF
TRBJ1-1,NA,14,NA,TRBV7-2,TGTGCCAGCGGTCTGGGAGGGGGACGCACTGAAGCTTTCTTT,CASGLGGGRTEAFF
TRBJ2-7,TRBD1,12,NA,TRBV7-3,TGTGCCAGCAGCCAGACAGGGGGCGAGCAGTACTTC,CASSQTGGEQYF
TRBJ2-2,NA,16,few,TRBV6-2/TRBV6-3,TGTGCCAGCAGTTACTCGAAGGCGACGAACACCGGGGAGCTGTTTTTT,CASSYSKATNTGELFF
TRBJ1-2,NA,13,NA,TRBV12-3/TRBV12-4,TGTGCCAGCAGTTGGGACGGATCTTATGGCTACACCTTC,CASSWDGSYGYTF
TRBJ1-2,NA,12,NA,TRBV7-2,TGTGCCAGCAGCTTAGTAGGCGGTGGCTACACCTTC,CASSLVGGGYTF
TRBJ1-1,NA,14,NA,TRBV19,TGTGCCAGTACCAGCACCGGGGAAGGATGGGGAGCTTTCTTT,CASTSTGEGWGAFF
TRBJ2-7,TRBD2,16,NA,TRBV3-1/TRBV3-2,TGTGCCAGCAGCCGTATTTCTGGCGGGAGAGCGGACGAGCAGTACTTC,CASSRISGGRADEQYF
TRBJ1-5,NA,16,NA,TRBV19,TGTGCCAGTACCCGAAGTACAGGGTTCGGAAATCAGCCCCAGCATTTT,CASTRSTGFGNQPQHF
TRBJ2-1,NA,17,NA,TRBV11-2,TGTGCCAGCAGCTCCCGGGCTACTGGCCCTCGAAGGCATGAGCAGTTCTTC,CASSSRATGPRRHEQFF
TRBJ2-5,TRBD2,13,NA,TRBV5-6,TGTGCCAGCAGCAGGGGACTAGCGGAGACCCAGTACTTC,CASSRGLAETQYF
TRBJ2-2,NA,13,once,TRBV12-3/TRBV12-4,TGTGCCAGCAGTTTTTTATCCACCGGGGAGCTGTTTTTT,CASSFLSTGELFF
TRBJ2-7,NA,12,NA,TRBV27,TGTGCCAGCAGTTTACGGGGCTACGAGCAGTACTTC,CASSLRGYEQYF
TRBJ1-4,NA,14,NA,TRBV9,TGTGCCAGCAGCGGCCGGGACCGAAATGAAAAACTGTTTTTT,CASSGRDRNEKLFF
TRBJ2-5,NA,15,NA,TRBV18,TGTGCCAGCTCACCACCCGGGGGCCCCCAAGAGACCCAGTACTTC,CASSPPGGPQETQYF
TRBJ2-2,NA,18,NA,TRBV13,TGTGCCAGCAGCTTAGAGATTACGGGGTCGAGGAACACCGGGGAGCTGTTTTTT,CASSLEITGSRNTGELFF
TRBJ1-3,NA,14,NA,TRBV13,TGTGCCAGCAGCTCGACAAGCTCTGGAAACACCATATATTTT,CASSSTSSGNTIYF
TRBJ2-5,TRBD2,14,NA,TRBV5-1,TGCGCCAGCGGCCTGGGGGGGTTCCGGGAGACCCAGTACTTC,CASGLGGFRETQYF
TRBJ2-2,NA,16,NA,TRBV6-2/TRBV6-3,TGTGCCAGCAGTTACGGTGACACCGTGGGGACCGGGGAGCTGTTTTTT,CASSYGDTVGTGELFF
TRBJ2-1,TRBD2,14,NA,TRBV5-1,TGCGCCAGCAGCGGTAGCGGGAGGCTCAATGAGCAGTTCTTC,CASSGSGRLNEQFF
TRBJ2-1,TRBD2,15,NA,TRBV28,TGTGCCAGCCGGAGCGGGGGAGCGTCCTACAATGAGCAGTTCTTC,CASRSGGASYNEQFF
TRBJ2-3,NA,12,NA,TRBV6-6,TGTGCCAGCAGTCCAAGGCCCGATGGGCAGTATTTT,CASSPRPDGQYF
TRBJ1-1,NA,13,NA,TRBV6-5,TGTGCCAGCACCCACCCCCCGAACACTGAAGCTTTCTTT,CASTHPPNTEAFF
TRBJ1-1,NA,17,NA,TRBV7-2,TGTGCCAGCAGCTTAGTAGGCCAGGCTGATCAACTCACTGAAGCTTTCTTT,CASSLVGQADQLTEAFF
TRBJ1-1,TRBD1,14,few,TRBV2,TGTGCCAGCACGACAGGGTACATGAACACTGAAGCTTTCTTT,CASTTGYMNTEAFF
TRBJ1-2,NA,14,NA,TRBV15,TGTGCCACCAGGGAGCGCTTAGGGCTTGGTGGCTACACCTTC,CATRERLGLGGYTF
TRBJ2-7,TRBD1,14,NA,TRBV5-1,TGCGCCAGCCATAAGACAGGGGGAAGAGGGGAGCAGTACTTC,CASHKTGGRGEQYF